This T cell receptor beta chain stems from a study of T-cell reconstitution after alpha-beta-depleted transplantation in children. General observations from the study: Reports say that about two months after transplant, the alpha-beta T cells came out of several hundred graft clones that had expanded. A year post-transplant, T-cell counts and diversity derived mostly from newly produced T cells. Recipient T cells and thymic progenitors that survived were the source of the high TCRbeta diversity seen at day 60 in some patients.

The CDR3 runs to 13 residues. Germline V gives CDR1 ENHRY, CDR2 SYGVKD. As to this clonotype: Its specificity is unknown. A junction boundary mismatches the germline segment, possibly from a read error.

The library targeted TCRbeta and was prepared with unique molecular identifiers. TCRdb re-derived calls from the PCR reads in MiXCR, one entry per CDR3 protein. Here the sample spans about 300,000 distinct CDR3 sequences, around 10% being singletons. The V gene is TRBV10-3, the J gene TRBJ1-4, with D hard to call. This receptor was obtained from a boy in the first two years of life with acute myeloid leukemia, due to receive a stem cell transplant. The input for sequencing was PBMCs, taken before TCRalphabeta/CD19-depleted stem cell transplant. The CDR3 DNA reads TGTGCCATCAGGGAGTCTCCTAATGAAAAACTGTTTTTT. Protein: CAIRESPNEKLFF.